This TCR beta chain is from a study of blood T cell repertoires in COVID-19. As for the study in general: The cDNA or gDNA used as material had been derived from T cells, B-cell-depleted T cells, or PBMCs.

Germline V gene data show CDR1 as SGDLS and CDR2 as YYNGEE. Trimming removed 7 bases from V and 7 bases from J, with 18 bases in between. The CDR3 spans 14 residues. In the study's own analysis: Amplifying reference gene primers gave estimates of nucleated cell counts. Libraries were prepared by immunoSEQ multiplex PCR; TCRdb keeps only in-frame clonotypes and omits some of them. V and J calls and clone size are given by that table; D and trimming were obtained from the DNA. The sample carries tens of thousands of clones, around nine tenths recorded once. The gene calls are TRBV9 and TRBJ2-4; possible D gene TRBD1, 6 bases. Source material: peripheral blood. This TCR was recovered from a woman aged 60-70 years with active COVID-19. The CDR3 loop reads CASGQGSGENIQYF. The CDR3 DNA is TGTGCCAGCGGCCAGGGGAGTGGAGAGAACATTCAGTACTTC.